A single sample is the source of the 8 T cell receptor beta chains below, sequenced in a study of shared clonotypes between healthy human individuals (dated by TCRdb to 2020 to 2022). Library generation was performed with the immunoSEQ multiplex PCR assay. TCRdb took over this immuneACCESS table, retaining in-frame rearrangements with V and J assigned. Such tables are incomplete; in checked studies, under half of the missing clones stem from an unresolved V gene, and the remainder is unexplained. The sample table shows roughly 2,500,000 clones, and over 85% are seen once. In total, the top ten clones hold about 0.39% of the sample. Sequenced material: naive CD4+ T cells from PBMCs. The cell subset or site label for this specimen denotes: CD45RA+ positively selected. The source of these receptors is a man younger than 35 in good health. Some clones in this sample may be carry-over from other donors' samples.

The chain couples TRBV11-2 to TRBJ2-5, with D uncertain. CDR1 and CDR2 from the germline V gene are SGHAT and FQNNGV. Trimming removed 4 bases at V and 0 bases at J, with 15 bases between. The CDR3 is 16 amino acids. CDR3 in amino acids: CASSSLRRAHQETQYF. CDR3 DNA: TGTGCCAGCAGCTCCCTTCGGAGAGCCCACCAAGAGACCCAGTACTTC.

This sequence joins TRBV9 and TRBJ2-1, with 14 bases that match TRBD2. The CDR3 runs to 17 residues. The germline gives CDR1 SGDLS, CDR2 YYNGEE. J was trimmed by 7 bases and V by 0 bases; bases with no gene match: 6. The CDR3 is CASSVDVGLAGVNEQFF. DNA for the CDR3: TGTGCCAGCAGCGTAGATGTGGGACTAGCGGGAGTAAATGAGCAGTTCTTC.

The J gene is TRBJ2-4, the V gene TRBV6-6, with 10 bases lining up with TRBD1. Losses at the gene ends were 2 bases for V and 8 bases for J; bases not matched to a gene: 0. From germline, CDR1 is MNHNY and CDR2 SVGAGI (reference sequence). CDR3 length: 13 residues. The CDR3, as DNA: TGTGCCAGCAGTTACGGGACAGGGGACATTCAGTACTTC. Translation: CASSYGTGDIQYF.

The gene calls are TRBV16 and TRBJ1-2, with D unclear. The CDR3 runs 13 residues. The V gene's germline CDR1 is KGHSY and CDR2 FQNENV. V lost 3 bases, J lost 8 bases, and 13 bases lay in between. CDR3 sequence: CASSQRSPGGYTF. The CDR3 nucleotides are TGTGCCAGCAGCCAGAGATCCCCCGGCGGCTACACCTTC.

The CDR3 loop reads CSVEVLRGGQNTEAFF. CDR3 DNA sequence: TGCAGCGTTGAAGTATTGAGGGGGGGCCAGAACACTGAAGCTTTCTTT. V usage is TRBV29-1 and J usage is TRBJ1-1; D is perhaps TRBD1 (6 bases). The CDR3 length is 16 residues. Germline lookup yields CDR1 SQVTM and CDR2 ANQGSEA. Trimming left V 1 base short and J 1 base short, with 16 bases between. Using reference TRBV29-1 and TRBJ1-1 for the parts outside the CDR3, the full variable domain is SAVISQKPSRDICQRGTSLTIQCQVDSQVTMMFWYRQQPGQSLTLIATANQGSEATYESGFVIDKFPISRPNLTFSTLTVSNMSPEDSSIYLCSVEVLRGGQNTEAFFGQGTRLTVV.

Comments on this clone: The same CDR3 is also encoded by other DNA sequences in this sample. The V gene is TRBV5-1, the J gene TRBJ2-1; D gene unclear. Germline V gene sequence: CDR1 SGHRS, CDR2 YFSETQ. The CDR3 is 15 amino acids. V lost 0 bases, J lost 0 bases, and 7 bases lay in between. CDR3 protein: CASSLGGFSYNEQFF. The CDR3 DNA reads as TGCGCCAGCAGCTTGGGGGGTTTCTCCTACAATGAGCAGTTCTTC.

The CDR3, as DNA: TGTGCCAGCAGTACAGGGGACAATGAGCAGTTCTTC. It translates to CASSTGDNEQFF. The gene calls are TRBV6-1 and TRBJ2-1, with 7 bases matching TRBD1. CDR1 and CDR2 from the germline V gene are MNHNS and SASEGT. J was trimmed by 5 bases and V by 5 bases; bases with no gene match: 0. The CDR3 is 12 amino acids.

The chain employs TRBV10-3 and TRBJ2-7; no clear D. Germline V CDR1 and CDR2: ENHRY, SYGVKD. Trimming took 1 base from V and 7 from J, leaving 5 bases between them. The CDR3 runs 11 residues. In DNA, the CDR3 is TGTGCCATCAGTGAGTACCTAGAGCAGTACTTC. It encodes CAISEYLEQYF.